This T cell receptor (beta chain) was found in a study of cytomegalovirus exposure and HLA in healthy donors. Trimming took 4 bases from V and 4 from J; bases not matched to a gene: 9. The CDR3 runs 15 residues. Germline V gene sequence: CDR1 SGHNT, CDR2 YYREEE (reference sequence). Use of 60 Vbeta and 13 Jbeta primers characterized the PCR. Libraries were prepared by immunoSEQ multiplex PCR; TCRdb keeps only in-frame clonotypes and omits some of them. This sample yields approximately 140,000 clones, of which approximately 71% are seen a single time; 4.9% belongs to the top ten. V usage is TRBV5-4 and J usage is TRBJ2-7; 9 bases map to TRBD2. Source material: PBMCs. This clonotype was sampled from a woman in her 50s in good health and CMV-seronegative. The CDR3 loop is CASSLGSSGGYEQYF. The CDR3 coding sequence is TGTGCCAGCAGCCTGGGGAGTAGCGGGGGTTACGAGCAGTACTTC. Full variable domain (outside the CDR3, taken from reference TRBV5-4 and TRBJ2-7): ETGVTQSPTHLIKTRGQQVTLRCSSQSGHNTVSWYQQALGQGPQFIFQYYREEENGRGNFPPRFSGLQFPNYSSELNVNALELDDSALYLCASSLGSSGGYEQYFGPGTRLTVT.